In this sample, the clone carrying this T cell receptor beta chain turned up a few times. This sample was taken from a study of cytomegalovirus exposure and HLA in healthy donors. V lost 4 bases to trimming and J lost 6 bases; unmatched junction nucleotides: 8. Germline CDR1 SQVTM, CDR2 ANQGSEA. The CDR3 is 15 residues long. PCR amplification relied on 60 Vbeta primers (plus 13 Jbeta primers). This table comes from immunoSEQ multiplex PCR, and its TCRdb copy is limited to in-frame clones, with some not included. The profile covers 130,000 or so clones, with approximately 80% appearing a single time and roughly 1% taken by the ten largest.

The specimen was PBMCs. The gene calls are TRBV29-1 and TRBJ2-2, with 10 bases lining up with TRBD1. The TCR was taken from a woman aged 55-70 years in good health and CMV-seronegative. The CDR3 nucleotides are TGCAGCGTTGGCCGTGGCGGGACAGGGGCCGGGGAGCTGTTTTTT. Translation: CSVGRGGTGAGELFF.